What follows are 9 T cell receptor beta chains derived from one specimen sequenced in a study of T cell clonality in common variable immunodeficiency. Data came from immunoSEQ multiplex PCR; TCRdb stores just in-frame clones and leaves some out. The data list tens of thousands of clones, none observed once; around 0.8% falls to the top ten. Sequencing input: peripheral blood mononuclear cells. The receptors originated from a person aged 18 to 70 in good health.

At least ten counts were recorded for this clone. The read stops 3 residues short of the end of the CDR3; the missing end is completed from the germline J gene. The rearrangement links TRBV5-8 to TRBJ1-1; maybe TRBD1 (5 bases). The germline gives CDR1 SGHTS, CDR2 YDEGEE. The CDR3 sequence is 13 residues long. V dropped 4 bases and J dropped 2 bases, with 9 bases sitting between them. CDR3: CASSLGVNTEAFF. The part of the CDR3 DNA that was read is TGTGCCAGCAGCCTAGGGGTTAACACTGAA. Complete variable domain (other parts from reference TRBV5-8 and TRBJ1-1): EAGVTQSPTHLIKTRGQQATLRCSPISGHTSVYWYQQALGLGLQFLLWYDEGEERNRGNFPPRFSGRQFPNYSSELNVNALELEDSALYLCASSLGVNTEAFFGQGTRLTVV.

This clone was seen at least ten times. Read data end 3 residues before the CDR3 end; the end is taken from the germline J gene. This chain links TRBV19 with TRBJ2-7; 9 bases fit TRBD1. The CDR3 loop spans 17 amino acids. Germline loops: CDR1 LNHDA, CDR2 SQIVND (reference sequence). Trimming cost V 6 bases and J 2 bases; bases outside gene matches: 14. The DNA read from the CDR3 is TGTGCCAGTAGGACTCATCGTCCCGGGACAGGGACCTACGAG. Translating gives CASRTHRPGTGTYE. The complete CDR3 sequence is CASRTHRPGTGTYEQYF. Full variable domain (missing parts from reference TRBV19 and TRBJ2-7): DGGITQSPKYLFRKEGQNVTLSCEQNLNHDAMYWYRQDPGQGLRLIYYSQIVNDFQKGDIAEGYSVSREKKESFPLTVTSAQKNPTAFYLCASRTHRPGTGTYEQYFGPGTRLTVT.

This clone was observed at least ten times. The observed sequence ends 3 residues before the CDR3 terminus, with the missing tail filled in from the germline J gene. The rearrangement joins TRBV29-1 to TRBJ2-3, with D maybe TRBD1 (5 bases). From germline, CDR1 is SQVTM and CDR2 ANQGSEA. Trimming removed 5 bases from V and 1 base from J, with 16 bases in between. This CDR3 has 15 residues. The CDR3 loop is CSVSLRGWRTDTQYF. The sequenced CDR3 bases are TGCAGCGTTTCCCTTAGGGGTTGGCGCACAGATACG.

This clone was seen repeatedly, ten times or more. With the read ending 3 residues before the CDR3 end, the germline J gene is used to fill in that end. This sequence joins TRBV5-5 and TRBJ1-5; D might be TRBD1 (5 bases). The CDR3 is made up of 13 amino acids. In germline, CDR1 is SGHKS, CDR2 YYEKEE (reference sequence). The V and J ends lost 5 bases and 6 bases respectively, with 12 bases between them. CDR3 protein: CASSSGGVQPQHF. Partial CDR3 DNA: TGTGCCAGCAGTAGCGGGGGGGTTCAGCCC.

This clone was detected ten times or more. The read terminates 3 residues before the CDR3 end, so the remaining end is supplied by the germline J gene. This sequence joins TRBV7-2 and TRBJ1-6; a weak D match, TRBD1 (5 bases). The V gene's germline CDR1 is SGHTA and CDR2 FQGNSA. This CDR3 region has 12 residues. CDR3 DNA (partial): TGTGCCAGCAGCTTAAACCAGGGCCCC. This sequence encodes CASSLNQGP. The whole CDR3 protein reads CASSLNQGPLHF.

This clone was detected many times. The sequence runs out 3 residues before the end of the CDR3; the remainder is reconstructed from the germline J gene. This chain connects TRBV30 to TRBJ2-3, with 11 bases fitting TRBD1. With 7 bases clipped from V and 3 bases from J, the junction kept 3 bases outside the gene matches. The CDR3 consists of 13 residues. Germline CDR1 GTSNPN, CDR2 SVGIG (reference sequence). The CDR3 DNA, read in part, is TGTGCCTTGCGGGACAGGGGGACAGATACG. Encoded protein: CALRDRGTDT. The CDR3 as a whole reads CALRDRGTDTQYF.

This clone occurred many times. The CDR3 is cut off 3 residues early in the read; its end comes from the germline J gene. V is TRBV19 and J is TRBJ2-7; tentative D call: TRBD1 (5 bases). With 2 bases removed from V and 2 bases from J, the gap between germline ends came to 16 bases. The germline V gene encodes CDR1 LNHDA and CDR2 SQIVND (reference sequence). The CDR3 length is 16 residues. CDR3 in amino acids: CASSISQGQGPYEQYF. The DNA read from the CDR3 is TGTGCCAGTAGTATATCCCAAGGGCAGGGCCCCTACGAG.

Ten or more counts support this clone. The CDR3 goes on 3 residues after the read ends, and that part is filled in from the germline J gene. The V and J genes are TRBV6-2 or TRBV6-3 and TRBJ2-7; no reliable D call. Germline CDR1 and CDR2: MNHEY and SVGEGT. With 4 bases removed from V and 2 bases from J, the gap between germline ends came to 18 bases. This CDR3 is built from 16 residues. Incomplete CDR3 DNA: TGTGCCAGCAGTTCCTTATTCCCGACTTCGACCTACGAG. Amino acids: CASSSLFPTSTYE. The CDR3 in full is CASSSLFPTSTYEQYF.

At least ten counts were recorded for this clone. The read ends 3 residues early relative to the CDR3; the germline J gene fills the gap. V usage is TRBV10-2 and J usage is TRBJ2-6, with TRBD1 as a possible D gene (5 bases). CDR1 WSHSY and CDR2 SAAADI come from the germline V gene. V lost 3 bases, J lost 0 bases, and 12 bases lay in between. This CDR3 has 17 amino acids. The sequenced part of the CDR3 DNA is TGCGCCAGCAGTGATGTCAGCGACAGCTCTGGGGCCAACGTC. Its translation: CASSDVSDSSGANV. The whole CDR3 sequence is CASSDVSDSSGANVLTF.